The rows below give T cell receptor beta chains drawn from one sample of a study of blood T cells in healthy people across ages. Each CDR3 protein is one row after TCRdb ran MiXCR on the 5' RACE reads. The repertoire holds some 900,000 distinct CDR3 sequences, with roughly 26% as singletons. Sequencing used blood. Receptor source: a woman older than 75 in good health. The conserved cysteine and the conserved F or W are not part of the CDR3 here. Fields, in order: J gene, V gene, CDR3 protein.

TRBJ1-2,TRBV30,ACDRGLNYGYT
TRBJ1-1,TRBV7-9,ASSLGDSPYTEAF
TRBJ2-1,TRBV14,ASSLTRGINEQF
TRBJ2-1,TRBV7-3,ASSPGLEREQF
TRBJ2-3,TRBV20-1,SAGGGRGTDTQY
NA,TRBV7-2,ASSLEGTPVHEQY
TRBJ2-1,TRBV12-3/TRBV12-4,ASSLARQNEQF
TRBJ1-4,TRBV27,ASSASTGGFEKLF
TRBJ1-1,TRBV6-1,ASSPGDRGKGTEAF
TRBJ2-7,TRBV6-1,ASTTGRTTYEQY
TRBJ1-1,TRBV30,AWSVIGREAF
TRBJ2-5,TRBV12-3/TRBV12-4,ASSLWTSGVIGETQY
TRBJ2-3,TRBV24-1,ATSLTGDTQY
TRBJ2-7,TRBV29-1,SRSNLYEQY
TRBJ2-2,TRBV12-3/TRBV12-4,ASRRAGGLRNTGELF
TRBJ2-3,TRBV11-3,ASSLTSGTSDTQY
TRBJ2-6,TRBV6-6,ASRHYDRSGANVLT
TRBJ2-5,TRBV12-3/TRBV12-4,ASSSQGGNDYNEQY
TRBJ2-2,TRBV20-1,SATHDNTGELF
TRBJ2-7,TRBV12-3/TRBV12-4,ASSLIRGLYNEQY
TRBJ1-2,TRBV29-1,SVLLRTVFYGYT
TRBJ2-1,TRBV5-1,ASTPVAGVLNEQF
TRBJ2-1,TRBV12-3/TRBV12-4,ASSSGYRDRGYNEQF
TRBJ1-5,TRBV7-9,ASSLDWQPQH
TRBJ1-3,TRBV7-2,ASRPWIWSSGNTIY
TRBJ2-1,TRBV5-1,ASSFGDRGHQNSYNEQF
TRBJ2-3,TRBV12-3/TRBV12-4,ASRGGIRTSTDVQY
TRBJ2-3,TRBV9,ASSVRAGGPDTQY
TRBJ1-2,TRBV28,ASRGLGGGKGYT
TRBJ1-5,TRBV6-2/TRBV6-3,ATRGGEVLRNQPQH
TRBJ2-1,TRBV19,ASSPHGGAIRCNEQF
TRBJ1-5,TRBV18,ASSPRQGQPQH
TRBJ2-1,TRBV12-3/TRBV12-4,ASSSPLGGGANEQF
TRBJ1-5,TRBV6-2/TRBV6-3,AGSYEVNQPQH
TRBJ2-3,TRBV12-3/TRBV12-4,ASSPTGFIGDTQY
TRBJ2-7,TRBV10-3,AISESGTGSTYEQY
TRBJ2-1,TRBV7-2,ASSRGQGNYEQF
TRBJ1-2,TRBV27,ASSYQGTGSSGYT
TRBJ1-6,TRBV7-2,ASSLVAGGNSPLH
TRBJ2-3,TRBV7-3,ASSFSGSGDTQY
TRBJ2-1,TRBV7-2,ASRTSGVDEQF
TRBJ2-3,TRBV24-1,ATSDPQQDSTDTQY
TRBJ2-7,TRBV7-8,ASSPRRVHTKYEQY
TRBJ2-4,TRBV20-1,SALRGRGDNEQY
TRBJ1-4,TRBV5-1,ASSTDSGNEKLF